Each of the 26 T cell receptor beta chains below was sequenced from the same sample in a study of vaccination effects on CD4 cells after COVID-19. Antigen-specific CD4+ T cells expanded by the ViraFEST assay with viral peptide pools were then sequenced. Investigators separated out CD4+ T cells once approximately 11 days of culture had passed. Vaccine administered to participants consisted of two doses of either BNT162b2 or mRNA-1273. Generated by immunoSEQ multiplex PCR, the TCRdb table keeps only in-frame clones and is missing some. The data contain approximately 17,000 clones, 70% of them singletons. These receptors' antigens are unknown. The starting material was CD4+ T cells from PBMCs cultured with SARS-CoV-2 spike peptides, obtained after COVID-19 vaccination. Receptor source: a human donor who received a COVID-19 vaccine.

This clone was observed a few times. The chain carries TRBV4-3 and TRBJ2-1; D gene uncertain. Germline CDR1 LGHNA, CDR2 YSLEER. This CDR3 has 16 residues. V was trimmed by 0 bases and J by 0 bases, leaving 9 bases between them. Written as DNA, the CDR3 is TGCGCCAGCAGCCAAGATAGTCAGCTCTCCTACAATGAGCAGTTCTTC. It translates to CASSQDSQLSYNEQFF.

This chain uses TRBV15 with TRBJ2-1; possible D gene TRBD2, 7 bases. V lost 4 bases to trimming and J lost 5 bases, with 18 bases between them. CDR1 LNHNV and CDR2 YYDKDF come from the germline V gene (reference sequence). The CDR3 is 16 amino acids. The CDR3 DNA sequence: TGTGCCACCAGCAAAGGGGGGAGGGTTGGGGACAATGAGCAGTTCTTC. As protein: CATSKGGRVGDNEQFF.

The chain is built from TRBV4-3 and TRBJ1-2; no clear D. Trimming removed 2 bases from V and 4 bases from J, with 11 bases in between. Germline V gene sequence: CDR1 LGHNA, CDR2 YSLEER. The CDR3 has 14 residues. CDR3 protein: CASSQSKALYGYTF. In nucleotides, the CDR3 is TGCGCCAGCAGCCAAAGCAAGGCCCTCTATGGCTACACCTTC.

The J gene is TRBJ2-2, the V gene TRBV6-4; D unresolved. The germline V and J ends were trimmed by 4 bases and 5 bases, with 8 bases remaining between them. This CDR3 comprises 13 residues. Looked up from germline, CDR1 is MRHNA and CDR2 is SNTAGT. The CDR3, as DNA: TGTGCCAGCAGTGCCCTAGAAACCGGGGAGCTGTTTTTT. It translates to CASSALETGELFF.

The V call is TRBV10-3, the J call TRBJ1-2, with D possibly matching TRBD1 (5 bases). Per the germline V gene, CDR1 is ENHRY and CDR2 is SYGVKD. The V gene lost 2 bases and the J gene lost 7 bases, with 11 bases spanning the gap. This CDR3 region has 13 residues. The CDR3 reads CAISEGGFGGYTF. In nucleotides, the CDR3 is TGTGCCATCAGTGAGGGGGGGTTCGGTGGCTACACCTTC.

The chain joins TRBV6-6 to TRBJ2-7, with D tentatively TRBD1 (5 bases). The CDR3 has 15 amino acids. Trimming took 5 bases from V and 1 from J, leaving 15 bases between them. CDR1 is MNHNY and CDR2 is SVGAGI in the germline V gene (reference sequence). Here the CDR3 reads CASSPGPAGSYEQYF. The CDR3 nucleotides are TGTGCCAGCAGTCCAGGGCCCGCCGGATCCTACGAGCAGTACTTC.

This sequence joins TRBV7-2 and TRBJ1-2, with a tentative D call TRBD1 (6 bases). Trimming removed 5 bases at V and 2 bases at J, with 9 bases between. There are 13 residues in the CDR3. Germline CDR1 is SGHTA and CDR2 is FQGNSA. CDR3 nucleotide sequence: TGTGCCAGCAGCCTACAGGGAAACTATGGCTACACCTTC. The encoded protein is CASSLQGNYGYTF. The full variable domain, its missing parts supplied by reference TRBV7-2 and TRBJ1-2, is GAGVSQSPSNKVTEKGKDVELRCDPISGHTALYWYRQSLGQGLEFLIYFQGNSAPDKSGLPSDRFSAERTGGSVSTLTIQRTQQEDSAVYLCASSLQGNYGYTFGSGTRLTVV.

The V and J genes are TRBV10-3 and TRBJ2-3; D perhaps matches TRBD2 (6 bases). From germline, CDR1 is ENHRY and CDR2 SYGVKD. The CDR3 is 17 amino acids. The germline V and J ends were trimmed by 0 bases and 4 bases, with 17 bases remaining between them. In nucleotides, the CDR3 is TGTGCCATCAGTGAGTCGAGTTCCCCAGGGAGGCCAGATACGCAGTATTTT. Translated: CAISESSSPGRPDTQYF.

This rearrangement joins TRBV20-1 to TRBJ2-1; 7 bases align to TRBD2. Trimming at V came to 3 bases and at J to 6 bases, leaving 14 bases not matched to a gene. The CDR3 has 16 residues. Germline-derived CDR1 and CDR2 are DFQATT and SNEGSKA (reference sequence). CDR3 region: CSASRSSGLSSNEQFF. The CDR3 DNA follows: TGCAGTGCTAGTAGATCGTCGGGACTATCATCCAATGAGCAGTTCTTC.

The V call is TRBV6-5, the J call TRBJ1-2, with 8 nucleotides matching TRBD1. J was trimmed by 2 bases and V by 5 bases; bases with no gene match: 1. This CDR3 is built from 13 residues. Germline CDR1 MNHEY, CDR2 SVGAGI. The CDR3 sequence: CASSRDRNYGYTF. In nucleotides, the CDR3 is TGTGCCAGCAGTAGGGACAGGAACTATGGCTACACCTTC.

This clone has just one count. The V call is TRBV2, the J call TRBJ1-2; weak D call: TRBD1 (6 bases). With 2 bases removed from V and 2 bases from J, the gap between germline ends came to 9 bases. Germline CDR1 SNHLY, CDR2 FYNNEI. This CDR3 has 14 residues. CDR3 protein: CASSEQGGNYGYTF. Here the CDR3 DNA reads TGTGCCAGCAGTGAACAAGGGGGGAACTATGGCTACACCTTC.

The rearrangement joins TRBV7-2 to TRBJ2-1; 8 nucleotides align to TRBD2. The CDR3 length is 15 residues. The V gene end was trimmed by 4 bases and the J gene end by 7 bases; junction bases not matched to a gene: 9. Germline V lookup: CDR1 SGHTA, CDR2 FQGNSA. CDR3: CASSSDRGGENEQFF. In nucleotides, the CDR3 is TGTGCCAGCAGCTCCGACCGGGGGGGAGAGAATGAGCAGTTCTTC.

The J gene is TRBJ2-4, the V gene TRBV29-1; 7 bases map to TRBD1. This CDR3 spans 12 amino acids. CDR1 and CDR2 (germline): SQVTM, ANQGSEA. The V segment lost 4 bases and the J segment 6 bases; nucleotides outside the gene matches: 3. CDR3 residues: CSVVQGRNIQYF. In DNA, the CDR3 is TGCAGCGTTGTACAGGGGAGAAACATTCAGTACTTC. Looking up the rest from reference TRBV29-1 and TRBJ2-4 gives the full variable domain: SAVISQKPSRDICQRGTSLTIQCQVDSQVTMMFWYRQQPGQSLTLIATANQGSEATYESGFVIDKFPISRPNLTFSTLTVSNMSPEDSSIYLCSVVQGRNIQYFGAGTRLSVL.

The chain uses TRBV6-1 and TRBJ2-3, with 12 bases lining up with TRBD2. Germline CDR1 MNHNS, CDR2 SASEGT. This CDR3 is 16 amino acids long. V shed 3 bases, J shed 4 bases, and the junction held 5 bases outside the gene matches. For the CDR3, the DNA is TGTGCCAGCAGTGACGCTGGACTAGCGGGATCAGATACGCAGTATTTT. Translation: CASSDAGLAGSDTQYF.

This chain uses TRBV6-5 with TRBJ2-4; 7 nucleotides align to TRBD1. Per germline, CDR1 MNHEY and CDR2 SVGAGI. Trimming removed 1 base from V and 7 bases from J; junction bases left unmatched: 1. This CDR3 contains 13 residues. CDR3 protein: CASSYLQGNIQYF. The CDR3 nucleotides read TGTGCCAGCAGTTACTTACAGGGGAACATTCAGTACTTC.

This clone was seen only once. The chain joins TRBV29-1 to TRBJ2-6; no firm D call. The V end was cut by 5 bases, the J end by 0 bases, with 5 bases between. In germline, CDR1 is SQVTM, CDR2 ANQGSEA. CDR3 size: 13 residues. Here the CDR3 DNA reads TGCAGCGTTCAGAGCTCTGGGGCCAACGTCCTGACTTTC. This gives the protein CSVQSSGANVLTF. The variable domain in full, completed from reference TRBV29-1 and TRBJ2-6, reads SAVISQKPSRDICQRGTSLTIQCQVDSQVTMMFWYRQQPGQSLTLIATANQGSEATYESGFVIDKFPISRPNLTFSTLTVSNMSPEDSSIYLCSVQSSGANVLTFGAGSRLTVL.

The chain recombines TRBV18 with TRBJ1-2, with D maybe TRBD1 (5 bases). The CDR3 is made up of 13 amino acids. V shed 4 bases and J shed 2 bases, with 8 bases lying between them. Per germline, CDR1 KGHSH and CDR2 LQKENI. This CDR3 reads CASSLGRNYGYTF. The CDR3 DNA reads TGTGCCAGCTCACTGGGACGGAACTATGGCTACACCTTC.

The chain combines TRBV24-1 with TRBJ1-2, with 7 bases identical to TRBD1. The length of the CDR3 is 14 residues. Germline V gives CDR1 KGHDR, CDR2 SFDVKD. J was trimmed by 3 bases and V by 3 bases; bases with no gene match: 3. CDR3 residues: CATSDPTGDYGYTF. CDR3 bases: TGTGCCACCAGTGATCCCACAGGGGACTATGGCTACACCTTC.

This chain connects TRBV5-4 to TRBJ2-1; D remains ambiguous. The CDR3 runs to 16 residues. Between the trimmed V and J ends, which lost 0 bases and 0 bases, there was a span of 10 bases. CDR1 is SGHNT, CDR2 YYREEE, per germline (reference sequence). The CDR3 DNA is TGTGCCAGCAGCTTGGAGGTCTCCCGCTCCTACAATGAGCAGTTCTTC. This encodes CASSLEVSRSYNEQFF.

The chain has TRBV29-1 and TRBJ2-5; the match to TRBD1 covers 7 bases. V was pared by 4 bases and J by 5 bases, with 13 bases of the junction left unmatched. The CDR3 extends over 15 amino acids. CDR1 is SQVTM, CDR2 ANQGSEA, per germline. Here the CDR3 DNA reads TGCAGCGTTGCGTCCGAGACAGGGAATGAGGAGACCCAGTACTTC. This codes for CSVASETGNEETQYF.

The J gene is TRBJ1-5, the V gene TRBV12-5, with D perhaps matching TRBD1 (5 bases). The length of the CDR3 is 14 residues. Trimming took 3 bases from V and 5 from J, leaving 11 bases between them. CDR1 is LGHNT, CDR2 FRNRAP, per germline. As DNA, the CDR3 is TGTGCTAGTGGTTTTCCAGGGTGGGATCAGCCCCAGCATTTT. Its translation is CASGFPGWDQPQHF.

CDR3 amino acids: CASSPQGGDEAFF. In nucleotides, the CDR3 is TGTGCCAGTAGTCCCCAGGGGGGAGATGAAGCTTTCTTT. The rearrangement links TRBV19 to TRBJ1-1; TRBD1 matches at 7 bases. Trimming at V came to 5 bases and at J to 7 bases, leaving 7 bases not matched to a gene. The CDR3 spans 13 residues. Germline values: CDR1 LNHDA, CDR2 SQIVND (reference sequence). Supplemented by reference TRBV19 and TRBJ1-1, the full variable domain reads DGGITQSPKYLFRKEGQNVTLSCEQNLNHDAMYWYRQDPGQGLRLIYYSQIVNDFQKGDIAEGYSVSREKKESFPLTVTSAQKNPTAFYLCASSPQGGDEAFFGQGTRLTVV.

The chain combines TRBV29-1 with TRBJ1-1; TRBD1 is a possible D gene (5 bases). This CDR3 spans 10 amino acids. V dropped 7 bases and J dropped 4 bases, with 7 bases sitting between them. Germline V gene data show CDR1 as SQVTM and CDR2 as ANQGSEA. The CDR3 DNA sequence: TGCAGCGCCGGGACCACTGAAGCTTTCTTT. This translates into CSAGTTEAFF.

The CDR3 region is CAWSGSGDEQFF. CDR3 DNA sequence: TGTGCCTGGAGTGGGTCGGGGGATGAGCAGTTCTTC. This rearrangement joins TRBV30 to TRBJ2-1; D is perhaps TRBD2 (6 bases). From germline, CDR1 is GTSNPN and CDR2 SVGIG (reference sequence). V was trimmed by 1 base and J by 8 bases, leaving 9 bases between them. The CDR3 loop spans 12 amino acids.

The rearrangement uses TRBV25-1 and TRBJ2-5, with D tentatively TRBD1 (6 bases). This CDR3 region has 16 residues. The V and J ends lost 8 bases and 2 bases respectively, with 21 bases between them. Germline V gene sequence: CDR1 MGHDK, CDR2 SYGVNS. This CDR3 reads CASSPLARGRQETQYF. CDR3 bases: TGTGCCAGCTCCCCGCTCGCCAGGGGCAGGCAAGAGACCCAGTACTTC.

This clone was seen only a few times. The chain combines TRBV6-6 with TRBJ1-4; D perhaps matches TRBD1 (5 bases). V lost 10 bases and J lost 7, with 7 bases in between. Germline CDR1 is MNHNY and CDR2 is SVGAGI (reference sequence). The CDR3 covers 10 residues. The CDR3 nucleotides read TGTGCCATCGGGGGTGAAAAACTGTTTTTT. Its translation is CAIGGEKLFF.